The 20 T cell receptor beta chains listed next were all sequenced from one sample in a study of CD8 T cells in Susac syndrome. Reverse transcription used roughly 0.45 to 1 ug RNA and random hexamers. MiXCR, applied by TCRdb to the immunoSEQ multiplex PCR reads, yields one record per CDR3 protein. The sample has 150,000 to 200,000 distinct CDR3 sequences, around 95% seen once. Specimen: CD4+ T cells from PBMCs. All receptors derive from a human donor in good health.

The genes are TRBV20-1 and TRBJ1-2; D is unclear. This CDR3 is built from 13 residues. From germline, CDR1 is DFQATT and CDR2 SNEGSKA (reference sequence). The V end was cut by 4 bases, the J end by 5 bases, with 14 bases between. In nucleotides, the CDR3 is TGCAGTGCTACGGGTCAAGTGGATTATGGCTACACCTTC. Translated: CSATGQVDYGYTF.

This chain joins TRBV29-1 and TRBJ2-3; the D gene is possibly TRBD1 (5 bases). The CDR3 extends over 12 amino acids. Trimming took off 8 bases at V and 3 bases at J, with 12 bases between the two ends. Germline V lookup: CDR1 SQVTM, CDR2 ANQGSEA. The CDR3 DNA reads TGCAGCATAACCCCAGGGACAGATACGCAGTATTTT. Translating it yields CSITPGTDTQYF.

CDR3 loop: CAWSLGETQYF. The CDR3 nucleotides are TGTGCCTGGAGTCTAGGGGAGACCCAGTACTTC. This chain connects TRBV30 to TRBJ2-5; D is undetermined. V was trimmed by 2 bases and J by 5 bases, leaving 6 bases between them. Germline CDR1 GTSNPN, CDR2 SVGIG (reference sequence). There are 11 residues in the CDR3.

This rearrangement joins TRBV4-1 to TRBJ2-4, with 11 bases that match TRBD2. From germline, CDR1 is MGHRA and CDR2 YSYEKL. CDR3 length: 17 amino acids. J lost 3 bases, V lost 3 bases, and 7 bases had no gene match. The CDR3 spells CASSQFSGGADKNIQYF. In DNA form, the CDR3 reads TGCGCCAGCAGCCAGTTTAGCGGGGGGGCGGACAAAAACATTCAGTACTTC.

This chain connects TRBV5-6 to TRBJ2-1; a weak D match, TRBD1 (6 bases). The CDR3 is 15 amino acids. The ends were cut back, 4 bases at V and 2 bases at J, with 13 bases in the middle. Germline V gene sequence: CDR1 SGHDT, CDR2 YYEEEE. CDR3 sequence: CASSKRDTAYNEQFF. Here the CDR3 DNA reads TGTGCCAGCAGCAAACGGGACACAGCCTACAATGAGCAGTTCTTC.

V usage is TRBV3-1 and J usage is TRBJ2-6; D possibly uses TRBD1 or TRBD2 (6 bases each). This CDR3 has 15 amino acids. Germline V gene lookup returns CDR1 LGHDT and CDR2 YNNKEL (reference sequence). The V gene lost 3 bases and the J gene lost 3 bases, with 9 bases spanning the gap. In DNA, the CDR3 is TGTGCCAGCAGCCAGGGGGGCGGTGGGGCCAACGTCCTGACTTTC. Translated, it gives CASSQGGGGANVLTF.

The rearrangement links TRBV12-3 or TRBV12-4 to TRBJ1-4; a weak D match, TRBD1 (5 bases). This CDR3 comprises 13 residues. V lost 6 bases and J 11 bases, leaving 16 bases between the germline ends. Written as DNA, the CDR3 is TGTGCCAGCAGCCCCGGGACGGAGAGGAAACTGTTTTTT. It specifies CASSPGTERKLFF.

The V call is TRBV9, the J call TRBJ2-1; TRBD2 matches at 10 bases. J was trimmed by 6 bases and V by 0 bases; bases with no gene match: 6. CDR1 SGDLS and CDR2 YYNGEE come from the germline V gene. CDR3 size: 16 residues. Written as DNA, the CDR3 is TGTGCCAGCAGCGTAGTCGGTAGCGGGGGGTTCAATGAGCAGTTCTTC. This sequence encodes CASSVVGSGGFNEQFF.

V and J are TRBV4-2 and TRBJ2-3, with 13 bases identical to TRBD2. The V gene end was trimmed by 2 bases and the J gene end by 1 base; junction bases not matched to a gene: 3. Germline V gives CDR1 LGHNA, CDR2 YNFKEQ. The CDR3 sequence is 17 residues long. CDR3 sequence: CASSQPGLAGRTDTQYF. The CDR3 nucleotides are TGTGCCAGCAGCCAACCGGGACTAGCGGGGCGCACAGATACGCAGTATTTT.

V and J are TRBV2 and TRBJ1-1; no reliable D call. This CDR3 is 13 amino acids long. Trimming stripped 6 bases from V and 5 bases from J, with 13 bases between. Germline CDR1 SNHLY, CDR2 FYNNEI. The CDR3 coding sequence is TGTGCCAGCAGCAAAAGGGCAGAGACTGAAGCTTTCTTT. Residues: CASSKRAETEAFF.

This chain links TRBV10-3 with TRBJ1-1; D may be TRBD1 (5 bases). Per the germline V gene, CDR1 is ENHRY and CDR2 is SYGVKD. The germline V and J ends were trimmed by 4 bases and 6 bases, with 24 bases remaining between them. The CDR3 totals 17 residues. CDR3 nucleotide sequence: TGTGCCATCAGTGGGCAGGGTCGTAGGAACCTGATGGCTGAAGCTTTCTTT. Translated, it gives CAISGQGRRNLMAEAFF.

The chain combines TRBV7-6 with TRBJ1-6, with D maybe TRBD1 (5 bases). The CDR3 is made up of 15 amino acids. The ends were cut back, 5 bases at V and 7 bases at J, with 15 bases in the middle. The germline V gene has CDR1 SGHVS and CDR2 FNYEAQ. CDR3 amino acids: CASSQTGTSNSPLHF. DNA of the CDR3: TGTGCCAGCAGCCAAACCGGGACGTCCAATTCACCCCTCCACTTT.

V is TRBV7-9 and J is TRBJ2-7; perhaps TRBD1 as D (7 bases). The CDR3 contains 15 residues. Germline values: CDR1 SEHNR, CDR2 FQNEAQ (reference sequence). The V and J ends lost 4 bases and 3 bases respectively, with 16 bases between them. CDR3 sequence (DNA): TGTGCCAGCAGCTCTACAGGGGCGCGGGGCTACGAGCAGTACTTC. Translating it yields CASSSTGARGYEQYF.

There are a few counts of this clonotype. This rearrangement joins TRBV7-9 to TRBJ1-1; 11 bases fit TRBD1. The V gene end was trimmed by 3 bases and the J gene end by 4 bases; junction bases not matched to a gene: 4. The CDR3 contains 15 residues. The germline V gene encodes CDR1 SEHNR and CDR2 FQNEAQ (reference sequence). CDR3 in amino acids: CASSLGGQGATEAFF. CDR3 nucleotide sequence: TGTGCCAGCAGCTTGGGCGGACAGGGGGCCACTGAAGCTTTCTTT.

The chain carries TRBV5-4 and TRBJ1-2; 9 nucleotides match TRBD1. Germline V CDR1 and CDR2: SGHNT, YYREEE (reference sequence). The CDR3 is 14 amino acids. V lost 0 bases, J lost 8 bases, and 5 bases stayed unmatched. The CDR3 nucleotides are TGTGCCAGCAGCTTGGGGACAGGGGAGTTCGGCTACACCTTC. This encodes CASSLGTGEFGYTF.

The chain is built from TRBV7-9 and TRBJ2-1, with 7 bases lining up with TRBD1. The CDR3 length is 16 residues. Trimming removed 1 base from V and 0 bases from J; junction bases left unmatched: 3. CDR1 and CDR2 (germline): SEHNR, FQNEAQ (reference sequence). This chain's CDR3 is CASSLGYRGSYNEQFF. CDR3 DNA: TGTGCCAGCAGCTTAGGGTACAGGGGCTCCTACAATGAGCAGTTCTTC.

The chain couples TRBV7-3 to TRBJ2-1; 8 positions match TRBD2. The CDR3 contains 16 residues. Germline V gives CDR1 SGHTA, CDR2 FQGTGA. Losses at the gene ends were 1 base for V and 2 bases for J; bases not matched to a gene: 4. The CDR3 DNA reads TGTGCCAGCAGCTTAAGCCCAGCGGGGGCCTACAATGAGCAGTTCTTC. Its translation: CASSLSPAGAYNEQFF.

This clonotype has only one observation. V usage is TRBV6-1 and J usage is TRBJ2-5, with TRBD2 matching 10 bases. The V segment lost 7 bases and the J segment 5 bases; nucleotides outside the gene matches: 13. The CDR3 length is 16 residues. Germline V gene sequence: CDR1 MNHNS, CDR2 SASEGT. CDR3 DNA: TGTGCCAGCACCGGAGTAGCGGGGGGCGGGCGGGAGACCCAGTACTTC. It is translated as CASTGVAGGGRETQYF.

The chain couples TRBV18 to TRBJ2-3, with a possible D match to TRBD2 (5 bases). Trimming took off 8 bases at V and 4 bases at J, with 13 bases between the two ends. The CDR3 is 13 amino acids. CDR1 and CDR2 from the germline V gene are KGHSH and LQKENI. As DNA, the CDR3 is TGTGCCAGCGCGCGGGCGGAGGCAGATACGCAGTATTTT. It is translated as CASARAEADTQYF. Variable domain in full (rest from reference TRBV18 and TRBJ2-3): NAGVMQNPRHLVRRRGQEARLRCSPMKGHSHVYWYRQLPEEGLKFMVYLQKENIIDESGMPKERFSAEFPKEGPSILRIQQVVRGDSAAYFCASARAEADTQYFGPGTRLTVL.

This chain connects TRBV7-9 to TRBJ2-4, with no clear D. Trimming removed 5 bases from V and 0 bases from J, with 11 bases in between. This CDR3 is 15 amino acids long. CDR1 is SEHNR and CDR2 is FQNEAQ in the germline V gene (reference sequence). Here the CDR3 DNA reads TGTGCCAGCAGCCCCCCCGGGTCAGCCAAAAACATTCAGTACTTC. Protein product: CASSPPGSAKNIQYF. The full variable domain, rest sourced from reference TRBV7-9 and TRBJ2-4, is DTGVSQNPRHKITKRGQNVTFRCDPISEHNRLYWYRQTLGQGPEFLTYFQNEAQLEKSRLLSDRFSAERPKGSFSTLEIQRTEQGDSAMYLCASSPPGSAKNIQYFGAGTRLSVL.